In this sample, the clone carrying this TCR beta chain turned up a few times. Its target is unknown. Construction of the TCRbeta library involved unique molecular identifiers. TCRdb ran MiXCR on the PCR reads and lists one entry per CDR3 protein. Found here are approximately 110,000 distinct CDR3 sequences, about 9.3% of them singletons; the top ten hold roughly a third. Germline CDR1 reads MNHEY; CDR2 reads SMNVEV (reference sequence). The CDR3 runs to 14 residues. Unmatched junction bases numbered 6, after V lost 6 bases and J lost 1 base. This record belongs to a study of T-cell reconstitution after alpha-beta-depleted transplantation in children. Study results and caveats: Approximately two months post-transplant, alpha-beta T cells reportedly originated from several hundred expanded graft clones. Surviving recipient T cells and thymic progenitors underlay high day-60 TCRbeta diversity in some patients. Diversity and T-cell counts at one year after transplant derived mostly from new T cells.

The sequencing here drew on PBMCs, taken before TCRalphabeta/CD19-depleted stem cell transplant. This sequence joins TRBV27 and TRBJ2-7; 7 bases are shared with TRBD1. This sequence was found in a boy between 2 and 10 years old with acute lymphoblastic leukemia, due to receive a stem cell transplant. This CDR3 reads CASRPRDRSYEQYF. CDR3 bases: TGTGCCAGCAGGCCCCGGGACAGATCCTACGAGCAGTACTTC.